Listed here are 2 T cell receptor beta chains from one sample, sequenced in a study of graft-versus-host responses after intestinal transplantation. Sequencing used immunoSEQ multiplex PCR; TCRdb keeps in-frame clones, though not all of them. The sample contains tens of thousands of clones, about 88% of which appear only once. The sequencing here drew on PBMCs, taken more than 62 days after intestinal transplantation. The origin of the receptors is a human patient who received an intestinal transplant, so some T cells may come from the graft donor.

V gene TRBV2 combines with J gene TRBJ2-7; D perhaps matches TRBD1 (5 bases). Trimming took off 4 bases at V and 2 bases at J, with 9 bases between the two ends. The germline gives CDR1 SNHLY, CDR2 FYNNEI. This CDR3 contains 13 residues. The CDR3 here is CASSVKGAYEQYF. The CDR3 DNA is TGTGCCAGCAGTGTAAAAGGGGCCTACGAGCAGTACTTC.

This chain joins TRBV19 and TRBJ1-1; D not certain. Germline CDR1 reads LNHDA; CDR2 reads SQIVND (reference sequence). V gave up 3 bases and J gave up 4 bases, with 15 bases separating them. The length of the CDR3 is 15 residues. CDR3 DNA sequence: TGTGCCAGTAGTATCAGTAGCGGGATGAGCACTGAAGCTTTCTTT. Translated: CASSISSGMSTEAFF.